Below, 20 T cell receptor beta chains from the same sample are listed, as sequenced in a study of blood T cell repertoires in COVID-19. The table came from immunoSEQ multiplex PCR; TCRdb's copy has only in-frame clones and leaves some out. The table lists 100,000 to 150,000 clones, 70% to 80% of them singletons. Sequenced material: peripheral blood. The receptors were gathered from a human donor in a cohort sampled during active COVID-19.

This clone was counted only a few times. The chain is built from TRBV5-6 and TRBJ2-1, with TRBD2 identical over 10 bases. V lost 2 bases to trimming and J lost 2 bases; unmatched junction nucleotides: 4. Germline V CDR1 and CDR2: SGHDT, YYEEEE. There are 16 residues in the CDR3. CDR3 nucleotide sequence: TGTGCCAGCAGCTTAGTTGGACTAGCGGCCTACAATGAGCAGTTCTTC. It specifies CASSLVGLAAYNEQFF.

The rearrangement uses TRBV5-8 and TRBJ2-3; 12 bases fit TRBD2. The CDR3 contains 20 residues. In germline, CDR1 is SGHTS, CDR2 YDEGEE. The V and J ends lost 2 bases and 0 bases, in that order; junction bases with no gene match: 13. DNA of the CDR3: TGTGCCAGCAGCTTCGACCTGGGGGGACTAGCGGGCCCTAGCACAGATACGCAGTATTTT. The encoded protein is CASSFDLGGLAGPSTDTQYF.

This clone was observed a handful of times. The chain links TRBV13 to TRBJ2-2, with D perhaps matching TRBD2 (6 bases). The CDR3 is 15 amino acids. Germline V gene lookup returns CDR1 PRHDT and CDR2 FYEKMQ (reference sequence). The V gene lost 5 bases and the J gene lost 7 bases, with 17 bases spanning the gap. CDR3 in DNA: TGTGCCAGCAGCCCGCAGGGAGGCCGGGGCGGGGAGCTGTTTTTT. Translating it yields CASSPQGGRGGELFF.

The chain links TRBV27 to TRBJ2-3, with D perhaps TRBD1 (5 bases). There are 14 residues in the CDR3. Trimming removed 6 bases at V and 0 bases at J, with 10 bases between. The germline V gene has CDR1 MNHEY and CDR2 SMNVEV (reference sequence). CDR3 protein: CASSARASTDTQYF. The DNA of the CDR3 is TGTGCCAGCAGCGCCAGGGCTAGCACAGATACGCAGTATTTT.

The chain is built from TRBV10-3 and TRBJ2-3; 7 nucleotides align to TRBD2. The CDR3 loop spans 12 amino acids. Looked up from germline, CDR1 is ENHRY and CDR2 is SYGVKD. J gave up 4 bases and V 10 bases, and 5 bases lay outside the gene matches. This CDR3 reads CATGLDADTQYF. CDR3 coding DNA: TGTGCCACAGGACTAGATGCAGATACGCAGTATTTT.

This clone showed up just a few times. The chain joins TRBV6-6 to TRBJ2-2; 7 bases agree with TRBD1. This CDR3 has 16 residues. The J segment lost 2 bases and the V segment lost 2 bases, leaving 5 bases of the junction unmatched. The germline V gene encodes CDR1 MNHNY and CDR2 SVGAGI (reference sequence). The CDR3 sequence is CASSYPTGSNTGELFF. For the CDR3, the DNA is TGTGCCAGCAGTTACCCGACAGGGTCTAACACCGGGGAGCTGTTTTTT.

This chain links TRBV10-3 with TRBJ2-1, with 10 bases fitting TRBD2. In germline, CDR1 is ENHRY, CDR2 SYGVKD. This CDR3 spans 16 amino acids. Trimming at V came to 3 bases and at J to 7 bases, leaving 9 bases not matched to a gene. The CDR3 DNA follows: TGTGCCATCAGTGACCCTGGACTAGCGGCTGGTAATGAGCAGTTCTTC. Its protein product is CAISDPGLAAGNEQFF.

CDR3 sequence: CASTRGGSQETQYF. The CDR3, as DNA: TGTGCCAGCACCCGAGGCGGTTCCCAAGAGACCCAGTACTTC. The V call is TRBV11-1, the J call TRBJ2-5; D is undetermined. Germline CDR1 reads SGHAT; CDR2 reads FQDESV (reference sequence). CDR3 length: 14 residues. The V and J ends lost 7 bases and 1 base respectively, with 13 bases between them.

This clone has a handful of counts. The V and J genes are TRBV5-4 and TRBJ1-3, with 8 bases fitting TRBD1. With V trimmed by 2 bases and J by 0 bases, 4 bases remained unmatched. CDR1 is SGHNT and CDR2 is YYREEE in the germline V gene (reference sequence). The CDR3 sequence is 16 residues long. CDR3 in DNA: TGTGCCAGCAGCTTAACAACAGGGGGCTCTGGAAACACCATATATTTT. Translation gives CASSLTTGGSGNTIYF. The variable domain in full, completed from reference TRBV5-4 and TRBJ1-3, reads ETGVTQSPTHLIKTRGQQVTLRCSSQSGHNTVSWYQQALGQGPQFIFQYYREEENGRGNFPPRFSGLQFPNYSSELNVNALELDDSALYLCASSLTTGGSGNTIYFGEGSWLTVV.

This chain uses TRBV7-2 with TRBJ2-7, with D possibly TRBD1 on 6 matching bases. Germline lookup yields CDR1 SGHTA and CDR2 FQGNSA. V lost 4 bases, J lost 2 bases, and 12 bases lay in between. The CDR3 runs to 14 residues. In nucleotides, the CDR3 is TGTGCCAGCAGCTCCATGACAGGTCCCTACGAGCAGTACTTC. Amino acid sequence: CASSSMTGPYEQYF. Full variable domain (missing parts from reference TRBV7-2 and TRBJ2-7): GAGVSQSPSNKVTEKGKDVELRCDPISGHTALYWYRQSLGQGLEFLIYFQGNSAPDKSGLPSDRFSAERTGGSVSTLTIQRTQQEDSAVYLCASSSMTGPYEQYFGPGTRLTVT.

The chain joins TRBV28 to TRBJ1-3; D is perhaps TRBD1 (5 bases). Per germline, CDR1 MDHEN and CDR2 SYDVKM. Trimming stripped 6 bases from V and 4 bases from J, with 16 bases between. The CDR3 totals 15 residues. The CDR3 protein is CASRTGGADGNTIYF. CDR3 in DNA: TGTGCCAGCAGGACCGGCGGGGCGGACGGAAACACCATATATTTT.

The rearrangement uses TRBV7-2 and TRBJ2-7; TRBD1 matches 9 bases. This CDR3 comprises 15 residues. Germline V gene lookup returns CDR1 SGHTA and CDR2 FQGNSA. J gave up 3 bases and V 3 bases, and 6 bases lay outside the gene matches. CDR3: CASSFIPGQGYEQYF. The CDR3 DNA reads TGTGCCAGCAGCTTTATACCGGGACAGGGCTACGAGCAGTACTTC. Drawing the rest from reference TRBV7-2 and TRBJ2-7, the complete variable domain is GAGVSQSPSNKVTEKGKDVELRCDPISGHTALYWYRQSLGQGLEFLIYFQGNSAPDKSGLPSDRFSAERTGGSVSTLTIQRTQQEDSAVYLCASSFIPGQGYEQYFGPGTRLTVT.

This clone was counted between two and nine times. The CDR3 reads CASSLGLARINEQFF. Here the CDR3 DNA reads TGTGCCAGCAGCTTAGGGTTGGCTAGAATCAATGAGCAGTTCTTC. This rearrangement joins TRBV7-8 to TRBJ2-1; no clear D gene. This CDR3 spans 15 amino acids. Germline CDR1 reads SGHVS; CDR2 reads FQNEAQ. V was pared by 1 base and J by 6 bases, with 13 bases between.

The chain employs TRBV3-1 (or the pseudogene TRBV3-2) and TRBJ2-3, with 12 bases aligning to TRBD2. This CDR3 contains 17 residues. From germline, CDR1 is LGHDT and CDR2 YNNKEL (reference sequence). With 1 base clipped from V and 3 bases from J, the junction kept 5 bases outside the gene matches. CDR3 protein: CASSQALAGGGTDTQYF. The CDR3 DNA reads TGTGCCAGCAGCCAAGCTCTAGCGGGAGGGGGGACAGATACGCAGTATTTT.

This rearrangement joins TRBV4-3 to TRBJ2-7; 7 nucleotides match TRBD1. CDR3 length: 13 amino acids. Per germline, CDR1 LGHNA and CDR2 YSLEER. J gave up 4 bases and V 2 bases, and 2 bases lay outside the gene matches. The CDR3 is CASSQFRGYEQYF. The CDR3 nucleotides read TGCGCCAGCAGCCAATTCAGGGGGTACGAGCAGTACTTC.

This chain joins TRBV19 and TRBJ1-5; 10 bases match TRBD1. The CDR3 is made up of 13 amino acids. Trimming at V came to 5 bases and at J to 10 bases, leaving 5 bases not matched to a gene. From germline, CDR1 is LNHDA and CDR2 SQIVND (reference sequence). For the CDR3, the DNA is TGTGCCAGTAGTGCGGGACAGGGGTTCCCCCAGCATTTT. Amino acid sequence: CASSAGQGFPQHF.

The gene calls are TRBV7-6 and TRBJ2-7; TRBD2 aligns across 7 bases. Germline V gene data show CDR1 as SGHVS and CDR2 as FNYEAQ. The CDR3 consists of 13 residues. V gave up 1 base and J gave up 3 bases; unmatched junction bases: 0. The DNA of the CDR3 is TGTGCCAGCAGCTTAGAGCGGGACTACGAGCAGTACTTC. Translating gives CASSLERDYEQYF.

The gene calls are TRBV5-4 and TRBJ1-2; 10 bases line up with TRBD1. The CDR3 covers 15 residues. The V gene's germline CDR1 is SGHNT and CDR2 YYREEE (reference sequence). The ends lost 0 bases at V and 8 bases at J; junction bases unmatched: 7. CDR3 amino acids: CASSLVVGTGEGYTF. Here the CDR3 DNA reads TGTGCCAGCAGCTTGGTTGTCGGGACAGGGGAGGGCTACACCTTC.

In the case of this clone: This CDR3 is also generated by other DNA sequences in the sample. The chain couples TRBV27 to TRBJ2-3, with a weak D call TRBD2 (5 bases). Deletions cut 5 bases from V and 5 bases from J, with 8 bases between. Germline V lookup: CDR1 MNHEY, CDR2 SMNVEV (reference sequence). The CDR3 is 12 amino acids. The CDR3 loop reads CASSPRGDTQYF. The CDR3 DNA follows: TGTGCCAGCAGTCCCCGGGGAGATACGCAGTATTTT.

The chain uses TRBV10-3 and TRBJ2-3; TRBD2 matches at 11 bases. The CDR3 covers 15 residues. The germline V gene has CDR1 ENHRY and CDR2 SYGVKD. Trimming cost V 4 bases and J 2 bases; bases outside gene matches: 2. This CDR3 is CAISGTSGYTDTQYF. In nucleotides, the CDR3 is TGTGCCATCAGTGGGACTAGCGGGTACACAGATACGCAGTATTTT.